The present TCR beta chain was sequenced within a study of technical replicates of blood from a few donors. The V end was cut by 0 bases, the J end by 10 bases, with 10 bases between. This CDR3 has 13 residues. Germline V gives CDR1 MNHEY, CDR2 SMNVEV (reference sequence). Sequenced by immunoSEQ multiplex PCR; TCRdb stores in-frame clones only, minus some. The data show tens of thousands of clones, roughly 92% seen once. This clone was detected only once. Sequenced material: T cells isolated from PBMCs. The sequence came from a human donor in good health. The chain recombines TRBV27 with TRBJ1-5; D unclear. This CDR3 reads CASSLSPGSPQHF. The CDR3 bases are TGTGCCAGCAGTTTATCTCCGGGAAGCCCCCAGCATTTT.